The 32 T cell receptor beta chains below come from one sample, sequenced in a study of response to subunit inactivated influenza vaccine. TCRdb fed the RT-PCR reads into MiXCR, producing one record per CDR3 protein. Counted here are about 530,000 distinct CDR3 sequences, 10% to 15% occurring once; the ten biggest clones make up roughly 10%. The starting material was PBMCs from blood, obtained on the day of vaccination. The receptor source for this set is a man aged 45-65 years who received an inactivated influenza vaccine.

The chain carries TRBV11-2 and TRBJ2-3; TRBD2 aligns across 9 bases. Germline lookup yields CDR1 SGHAT and CDR2 FQNNGV. The length of the CDR3 is 16 residues. V lost 5 bases and J lost 2; bases outside the gene matches: 8. CDR3 bases: TGTGCCAGCAGCCACCGCCTAGCGGGGACCACAGATACGCAGTATTTT. It codes for CASSHRLAGTTDTQYF.

This clonotype occurred a few times. The rearrangement joins TRBV5-1 to TRBJ1-1; 8 bases agree with TRBD1. Germline CDR1 reads SGHRS; CDR2 reads YFSETQ. CDR3 length: 14 amino acids. V gave up 3 bases and J gave up 3 bases; unmatched junction bases: 4. CDR3 nucleotide sequence: TGCGCCAGCAGCTGGGACAGGCGGGACACTGAAGCTTTCTTT. This codes for CASSWDRRDTEAFF.

V gene TRBV19 combines with J gene TRBJ2-1, with TRBD1 identical over 7 bases. Losses at the gene ends were 2 bases for V and 2 bases for J; bases not matched to a gene: 3. The germline CDR1 and CDR2 sequences are LNHDA and SQIVND (reference sequence). The CDR3 loop spans 15 amino acids. The CDR3: CASSISQGAYNEQFF. The CDR3 region has the DNA TGTGCCAGTAGTATAAGCCAGGGGGCCTACAATGAGCAGTTCTTC. Complete variable domain (other parts from reference TRBV19 and TRBJ2-1): DGGITQSPKYLFRKEGQNVTLSCEQNLNHDAMYWYRQDPGQGLRLIYYSQIVNDFQKGDIAEGYSVSREKKESFPLTVTSAQKNPTAFYLCASSISQGAYNEQFFGPGTRLTVL.

This clonotype was seen a few times. The chain uses TRBV7-9 and TRBJ1-1, with D possibly being TRBD1 (6 bases). This CDR3 contains 13 residues. V lost 5 bases and J lost 7, with 14 bases in between. Germline CDR1 SEHNR, CDR2 FQNEAQ (reference sequence). The CDR3: CASSQAGAREAFF. The CDR3 DNA reads TGTGCCAGCAGCCAGGCAGGGGCACGTGAAGCTTTCTTT. Using reference TRBV7-9 and TRBJ1-1 for the parts outside the CDR3, the full variable domain is DTGVSQNPRHKITKRGQNVTFRCDPISEHNRLYWYRQTLGQGPEFLTYFQNEAQLEKSRLLSDRFSAERPKGSFSTLEIQRTEQGDSAMYLCASSQAGAREAFFGQGTRLTVV.

This clonotype was found many times. The chain joins TRBV6-5 to TRBJ1-3; 9 bases agree with TRBD1. CDR3 length: 17 amino acids. The junction had 5 bases not matched to a gene; V was cut back by 2 bases and J by 0 bases. The germline V gene encodes CDR1 MNHEY and CDR2 SVGAGI. CDR3 amino acids: CASSYGQGPFSGNTIYF. In DNA, the CDR3 is TGTGCCAGCAGTTACGGACAGGGGCCGTTCTCTGGAAACACCATATATTTT.

The chain recombines TRBV28 with TRBJ2-1; perhaps TRBD2 as D (5 bases). The CDR3 length is 18 residues. V lost 5 bases and J 4 bases, leaving 24 bases between the germline ends. Germline CDR1 reads MDHEN; CDR2 reads SYDVKM. The CDR3: CASSPRPSRGGIYNEQFF. CDR3 DNA: TGTGCCAGCAGTCCTCGGCCGTCCCGGGGTGGGATATACAATGAGCAGTTCTTC.

This clonotype was seen ten or more times. The chain joins TRBV9 to TRBJ2-7; D possibly corresponds to TRBD2 (5 bases). Germline assignment: CDR1 SGDLS and CDR2 YYNGEE. This CDR3 spans 15 amino acids. The V end was cut by 4 bases, the J end by 0 bases, with 14 bases between. DNA for the CDR3: TGTGCCAGCAGCCCCGGGGATTCACTCTCCTACGAGCAGTACTTC. Its translation: CASSPGDSLSYEQYF.

Concerning this clonotype: A single base separates this from a much larger clone, so it may be a read error. J is TRBJ2-1 and V is TRBV29-1; tentatively, D is TRBD1 or TRBD2 (6 bases each). Germline loops: CDR1 SQVTM, CDR2 ANQGSEA. This CDR3 is 14 amino acids long. The CDR3 nucleotides read TGCAGCTCCAGGGGACTTTATGGGGTTGGTGAGCAGCTCTTC. Residues: CSSRGLYGVGEQLF.

This chain links TRBV24-1 with TRBJ2-2, with D perhaps assigned TRBD1 or TRBD2 (5 bases each). The CDR3 length is 15 residues. Looked up from germline, CDR1 is KGHDR and CDR2 is SFDVKD. Trimming took off 9 bases at V and 4 bases at J, with 17 bases between the two ends. The DNA of the CDR3 is TGTGCCACCGGGGAGCCGGGGCAGAGCACCGGGGAGCTGTTTTTT. Its protein is CATGEPGQSTGELFF.

This clonotype was counted only a few times. The rearrangement uses TRBV5-1 and TRBJ2-2; D might be TRBD2 (6 bases). CDR1 and CDR2 (germline): SGHRS, YFSETQ. Trimming cost V 0 bases and J 5 bases, with 11 bases left between them. This CDR3 is 15 amino acids long. Written as DNA, the CDR3 is TGCGCCAGCAGCTTGGTTCAGGAGGGGACCGGGGAGCTGTTTTTT. Protein sequence: CASSLVQEGTGELFF.

This rearrangement joins TRBV5-1 to TRBJ1-1; D is unresolved. This CDR3 is built from 12 residues. CDR1 and CDR2 (germline): SGHRS, YFSETQ. V dropped 0 bases and J dropped 7 bases, with 7 bases sitting between them. CDR3 protein: CASSLGGREAFF. The CDR3 DNA reads as TGCGCCAGCAGCTTGGGAGGGCGTGAAGCTTTCTTT.

This clonotype was observed many times. V is TRBV6-2 or TRBV6-3 and J is TRBJ2-7; 13 positions match TRBD2. This CDR3 has 15 amino acids. Germline lookup yields CDR1 MNHEY and CDR2 SVGEGT. V lost 6 bases and J lost 2; bases outside the gene matches: 4. The CDR3 coding sequence is TGTGCCAGCAGACCTGGACTAGCGGGAGCCTACGAGCAGTACTTC. It yields the protein CASRPGLAGAYEQYF.

This clonotype turned up a few times. The rearrangement joins TRBV7-2 to TRBJ2-7; D gene uncertain. This CDR3 spans 14 amino acids. V dropped 2 bases and J dropped 2 bases, with 10 bases sitting between them. CDR1 is SGHTA and CDR2 is FQGNSA in the germline V gene. CDR3 protein: CASSLNPSPYEQYF. DNA for the CDR3: TGTGCCAGCAGCTTAAATCCCTCACCCTACGAGCAGTACTTC.

The chain joins TRBV6-2 or TRBV6-3 to TRBJ2-7, with D possibly being TRBD2 (6 bases). The germline V gene has CDR1 MNHEY and CDR2 SVGEGT. Between the trimmed V and J ends, which lost 11 bases and 1 base, there was a span of 15 bases. The CDR3 is made up of 13 amino acids. The CDR3 bases are TGTGCCTCGGGACTTACTCTTTCCTACGAGCAGTACTTC. Translating gives CASGLTLSYEQYF.

The rearrangement uses TRBV7-2 and TRBJ2-1; possibly TRBD1 for D (5 bases). Germline V lookup: CDR1 SGHTA, CDR2 FQGNSA. The V and J ends lost 1 base and 7 bases respectively, with 14 bases between them. The CDR3 runs to 15 residues. CDR3 amino acids: CASSLVGQRKNEQFF. The CDR3 coding sequence is TGTGCCAGCAGCTTAGTCGGACAACGGAAGAATGAGCAGTTCTTC.

In its sample, this clonotype was seen a few times. CDR3 amino acids: CASRRTGAETQYF. In DNA, the CDR3 is TGTGCCAGCAGGAGGACAGGGGCAGAGACCCAGTACTTC. V gene TRBV12-3 or TRBV12-4 combines with J gene TRBJ2-5; 9 positions agree with TRBD1. With 6 bases clipped from V and 4 bases from J, the junction kept 3 bases outside the gene matches. This CDR3 is built from 13 residues.

This clonotype has a handful of counts. This chain links TRBV12-3 or TRBV12-4 with TRBJ2-5; D may be TRBD1 or TRBD2 (5 bases each). The CDR3 runs to 15 residues. Trimming left V 3 bases short and J 4 bases short, with 15 bases between. CDR3 nucleotide sequence: TGTGCCAGCAGTTTCGGCCAGGGACGGGCAGAGACCCAGTACTTC. Protein sequence: CASSFGQGRAETQYF.

This clonotype came up many times. The V gene is TRBV3-1, the J gene TRBJ1-3; weak D call: TRBD1 (6 bases). CDR1 is LGHDT and CDR2 is YNNKEL in the germline V gene (reference sequence). This CDR3 region has 15 residues. Trimming left V 3 bases short and J 2 bases short, with 11 bases between. CDR3 sequence (DNA): TGTGCCAGCAGCCACTATGACAGGACTGGAAACACCATATATTTT. Translation: CASSHYDRTGNTIYF.

The chain recombines TRBV3-1 with TRBJ2-5, with a tentative D call TRBD2 (6 bases). CDR1 LGHDT and CDR2 YNNKEL come from the germline V gene (reference sequence). The CDR3 spans 20 residues. The V end lost 1 base, the J end lost 1 base, and 25 bases lay between the germline ends. Here the CDR3 reads CASSQVLLARRGAFQETQYF. The DNA of the CDR3 is TGTGCCAGCAGCCAAGTTCTCCTGGCGCGGCGGGGAGCCTTCCAAGAGACCCAGTACTTC.

The genes are TRBV5-4 and TRBJ2-1; 7 bases fit TRBD1. V shed 2 bases and J 9 bases; nucleotides not matched to a gene: 8. The CDR3 is made up of 14 amino acids. Germline V CDR1 and CDR2: SGHNT, YYREEE (reference sequence). The CDR3 region is CASSLLTGQVEQFF. In nucleotides, the CDR3 is TGTGCCAGCAGCTTATTGACAGGGCAGGTTGAGCAGTTCTTC.

As DNA, the CDR3 is TGCGCCAGCAGCCGCCGGGCTAGCGGAGCGCCAGATACGCAGTATTTT. This codes for CASSRRASGAPDTQYF. V usage is TRBV4-3 and J usage is TRBJ2-3, with 7 bases matching TRBD2. This CDR3 is 16 amino acids long. Germline V CDR1 and CDR2: LGHNA, YSLEER. V shed 4 bases and J 4 bases; nucleotides not matched to a gene: 11.

This clonotype was counted only a few times. This chain connects TRBV6-2 or TRBV6-3 to TRBJ2-5; TRBD1 agrees at 7 bases. Looked up from germline, CDR1 is MNHEY and CDR2 is SVGEGT. Trimming removed 0 bases from V and 5 bases from J; junction bases left unmatched: 6. The CDR3 has 15 amino acids. The CDR3: CASSYSDRRQETQYF. The CDR3 DNA reads TGTGCCAGCAGTTACTCGGACAGGCGACAGGAGACCCAGTACTTC.

This rearrangement joins TRBV20-1 to TRBJ1-2, with D unclear. Between the trimmed V and J ends, which lost 5 bases and 4 bases, there was a span of 11 bases. CDR3 length equals 12 residues. Germline V gene sequence: CDR1 DFQATT, CDR2 SNEGSKA (reference sequence). The CDR3, as DNA: TGCAGTGCTCAGAGGCGGGGCTATGGCTACACCTTC. Encoded protein: CSAQRRGYGYTF.

The chain has TRBV4-1 and TRBJ2-1; 9 bases fit TRBD2. Germline trimming cut 1 base from V and 6 bases from J; bases unmatched to any gene: 13. The CDR3 consists of 18 residues. Germline CDR1 MGHRA, CDR2 YSYEKL. The CDR3 DNA follows: TGCGCCAGCAGCCAAGTCCTGCTGGGACTAGCTCCGACCAATGAGCAGTTCTTC. Translation gives CASSQVLLGLAPTNEQFF.

The chain joins TRBV6-1 to TRBJ2-7, with D perhaps matching TRBD1 (6 bases). This CDR3 spans 15 amino acids. The V gene's germline CDR1 is MNHNS and CDR2 SASEGT. The V gene lost 6 bases and the J gene lost 0 bases, with 15 bases spanning the gap. The CDR3 sequence: CASSERAGDSYEQYF. The CDR3 coding sequence is TGTGCCAGCAGCGAACGTGCAGGGGACTCCTACGAGCAGTACTTC.

Ten or more counts support this clonotype. This chain connects TRBV5-1 to TRBJ1-1, with a tentative D call TRBD1 (5 bases). This CDR3 region has 15 residues. Per the germline V gene, CDR1 is SGHRS and CDR2 is YFSETQ. V was cut by 1 base and J by 0 bases, with 10 bases left in between. The CDR3 sequence is CASSLTGKMNTEAFF. The CDR3 nucleotides are TGCGCCAGCAGCTTGACAGGCAAAATGAACACTGAAGCTTTCTTT.

The V and J genes are TRBV20-1 and TRBJ1-3; D is perhaps TRBD1 (6 bases). The germline V and J ends were trimmed by 7 bases and 0 bases, with 10 bases remaining between them. The CDR3 consists of 13 residues. Germline-derived CDR1 and CDR2 are DFQATT and SNEGSKA (reference sequence). The CDR3 DNA follows: TGCAGTGGTTCGGACAGCTCTGGAAACACCATATATTTT. It codes for CSGSDSSGNTIYF.

In DNA form, the CDR3 reads TGTGCCAGCAGCCAGACAGGGGCCGGCACTGAAGCTTTCTTT. Translating it yields CASSQTGAGTEAFF. The chain couples TRBV3-1 to TRBJ1-1; 8 bases are shared with TRBD1. The CDR3 sequence is 14 residues long. V gave up 3 bases and J gave up 4 bases; unmatched junction bases: 4. Germline assignment: CDR1 LGHDT and CDR2 YNNKEL (reference sequence).

This clonotype was observed a few times. The chain couples TRBV9 to TRBJ2-2; D possibly corresponds to TRBD1 (6 bases). Trimming removed 4 bases at V and 7 bases at J, with 14 bases between. The CDR3 covers 14 residues. Germline V gene lookup returns CDR1 SGDLS and CDR2 YYNGEE. The CDR3 sequence is CASSPRGGNGELFF. CDR3 coding DNA: TGTGCCAGCAGCCCGAGAGGGGGAAACGGGGAGCTGTTTTTT.

In its sample, this clonotype was seen a few times. The chain uses TRBV18 and TRBJ2-6; weak D call: TRBD1 (5 bases). The CDR3 covers 16 residues. CDR1 and CDR2 from the germline V gene are KGHSH and LQKENI. Trimming removed 3 bases from V and 0 bases from J, with 9 bases in between. CDR3 bases: TGTGCCAGCTCACCGGGGCAGCTCTCTGGGGCCAACGTCCTGACTTTC. It specifies CASSPGQLSGANVLTF. Full variable domain (outside the CDR3, taken from reference TRBV18 and TRBJ2-6): NAGVMQNPRHLVRRRGQEARLRCSPMKGHSHVYWYRQLPEEGLKFMVYLQKENIIDESGMPKERFSAEFPKEGPSILRIQQVVRGDSAAYFCASSPGQLSGANVLTFGAGSRLTVL.

This clonotype turned up a few times. The CDR3 region has the DNA TGTGCCAGCAGTGCCCCCGGGACAGGGGGCGCGGTGGGGTACACCTTC. Translation: CASSAPGTGGAVGYTF. V gene TRBV7-9 combines with J gene TRBJ1-2, with 12 bases lining up with TRBD1. There are 16 residues in the CDR3. Germline V gives CDR1 SEHNR, CDR2 FQNEAQ (reference sequence). Trimming at V came to 6 bases and at J to 11 bases, leaving 16 bases not matched to a gene.

This clonotype was seen repeatedly, ten times or more. V is TRBV9 and J is TRBJ2-5; the D call may be TRBD1 or TRBD2 (5 bases each). The CDR3 consists of 14 residues. The V end lost 2 bases, the J end lost 5 bases, and 13 bases lay between the germline ends. In germline, CDR1 is SGDLS, CDR2 YYNGEE. As DNA, the CDR3 is TGTGCCAGCAGCGTCGGGACCCTCGGCGAGACCCAGTACTTC. It is translated as CASSVGTLGETQYF.